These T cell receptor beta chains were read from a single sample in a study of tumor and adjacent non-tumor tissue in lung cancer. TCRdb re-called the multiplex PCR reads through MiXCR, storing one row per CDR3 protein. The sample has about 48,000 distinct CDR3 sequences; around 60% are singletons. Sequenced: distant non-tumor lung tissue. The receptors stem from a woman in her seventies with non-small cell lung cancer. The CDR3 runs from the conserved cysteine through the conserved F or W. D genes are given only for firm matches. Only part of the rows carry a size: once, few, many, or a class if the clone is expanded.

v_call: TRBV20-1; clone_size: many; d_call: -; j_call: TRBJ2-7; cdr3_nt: TGCAGTGCTCATTCCTTGGCTAGTTCCTACGAGCAGTACTTC; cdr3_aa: CSAHSLASSYEQYF
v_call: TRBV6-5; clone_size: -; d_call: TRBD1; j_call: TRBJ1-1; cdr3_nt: TGTGCCAGCAGTTACGGGGGACAGTTGATTAACACTGAAGCTTTCTTT; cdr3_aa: CASSYGGQLINTEAFF
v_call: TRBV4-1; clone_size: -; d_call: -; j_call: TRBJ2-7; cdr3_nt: TGCGCCAGCAGCCAAGAAATGGGGAAGGGCTCCTACGAGCAATACTTC; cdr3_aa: CASSQEMGKGSYEQYF
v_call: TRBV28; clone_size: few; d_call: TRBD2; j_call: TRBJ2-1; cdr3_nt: TGTGCCAGCAGTCCCAGTAGCGGGGTCTACAATGAGCAGTTCTTC; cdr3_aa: CASSPSSGVYNEQFF
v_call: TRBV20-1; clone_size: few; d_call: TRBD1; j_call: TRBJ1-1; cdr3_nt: TGCAATGCTATTTACAGGGGAAGGACTGAAGCTTTCTTT; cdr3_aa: CNAIYRGRTEAFF
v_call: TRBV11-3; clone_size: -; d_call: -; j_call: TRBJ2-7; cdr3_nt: TGTGCCAGCAGCTTAGAGATAATTGAGGTTTCACACTACGAGCAGTACTTC; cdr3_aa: CASSLEIIEVSHYEQYF
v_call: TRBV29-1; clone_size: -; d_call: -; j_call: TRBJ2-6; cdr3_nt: TGCAGCGTTGAAGACAGCGCCCCAAGAACTGGGGCCGACGTCCTGACTTTC; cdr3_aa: CSVEDSAPRTGADVLTF
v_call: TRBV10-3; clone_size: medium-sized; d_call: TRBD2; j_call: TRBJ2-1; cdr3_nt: TGTGCCAGTAGCGGGCCTACCTACAATGAGCAGTTCTTC; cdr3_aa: CASSGPTYNEQFF
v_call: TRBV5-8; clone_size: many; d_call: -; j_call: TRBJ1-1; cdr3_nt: TGTGCCAGCGAGCAGAACTATGAAGCTTTCTTT; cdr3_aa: CASEQNYEAFF
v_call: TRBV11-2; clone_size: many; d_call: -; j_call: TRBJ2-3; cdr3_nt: TGTGCCAGCAGCTTAATAGATACGCAGTATTTT; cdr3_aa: CASSLIDTQYF
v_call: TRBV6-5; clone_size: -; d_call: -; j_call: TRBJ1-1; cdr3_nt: TGTGCCAGCAGTTACGGGTCAGGAGGGTTGAACACTGAAACTTCCTTT; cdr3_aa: CASSYGSGGLNTETSF
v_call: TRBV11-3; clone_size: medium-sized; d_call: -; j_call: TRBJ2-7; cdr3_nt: TGTGCCAGCAGCTTAGAGATAATTGAGGTTTTACGGTACGAGCAGTACTTC; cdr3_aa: CASSLEIIEVLRYEQYF
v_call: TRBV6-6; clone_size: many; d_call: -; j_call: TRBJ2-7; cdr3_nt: TGTGCCAGCCACCCCTCGGTTGGTTTCTACGAGCAGTACTTC; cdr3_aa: CASHPSVGFYEQYF
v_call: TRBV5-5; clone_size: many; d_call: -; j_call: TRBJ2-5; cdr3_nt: TGTGCCAGCAGCTTGGTTGGGGGGCCGGACCAAGAGACCCAGTACTTC; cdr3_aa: CASSLVGGPDQETQYF
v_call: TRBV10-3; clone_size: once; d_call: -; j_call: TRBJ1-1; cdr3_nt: TGTGCCATCAGAGTACATGATCGGACTGAAGCTTTCTTT; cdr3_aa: CAIRVHDRTEAFF
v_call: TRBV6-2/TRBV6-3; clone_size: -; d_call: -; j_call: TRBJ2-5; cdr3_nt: TGTGCCAGCAGACAAACGACATGGCCACAACGGGCCCAGTACTTC; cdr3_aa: CASRQTTWPQRAQYF
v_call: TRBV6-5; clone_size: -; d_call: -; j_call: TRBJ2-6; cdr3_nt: TGTGCCAGCAGGCTACCTGGGGCCAACGTCCTGACTTTT; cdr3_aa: CASRLPGANVLTF
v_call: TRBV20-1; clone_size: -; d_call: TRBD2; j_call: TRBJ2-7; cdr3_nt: TGCAGTTTCCTTAGACTAGCGGGAGTGTACGAGCAGTACTTC; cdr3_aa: CSFLRLAGVYEQYF
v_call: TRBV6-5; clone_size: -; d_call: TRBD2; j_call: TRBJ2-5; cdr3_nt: TGTGCCAGCAGTTACCGGACTAGTCGGGAGGCCCAGTACTTC; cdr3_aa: CASSYRTSREAQYF
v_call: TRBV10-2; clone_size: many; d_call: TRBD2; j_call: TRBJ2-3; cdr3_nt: TGCGCCAGCAGTGAGACGGGAGGGGTCACAGATACGCAGTATTTT; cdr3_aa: CASSETGGVTDTQYF
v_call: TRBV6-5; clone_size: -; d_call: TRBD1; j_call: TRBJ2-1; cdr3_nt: TGTGCCAGCAGTTCGACCGGGACAGGGGGAGGTGAGCAGTTCTTC; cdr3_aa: CASSSTGTGGGEQFF
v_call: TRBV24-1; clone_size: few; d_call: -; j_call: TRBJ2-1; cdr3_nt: TGTGCCACCAGTGCCTGGAGGGAGAATGAGCAGTTCTTC; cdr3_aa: CATSAWRENEQFF
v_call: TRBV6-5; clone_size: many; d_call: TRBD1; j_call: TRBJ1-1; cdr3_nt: TGTGCCAGCAGAGGGACAGGGTTCGATAACACTGAAGCTTTCTTT; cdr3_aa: CASRGTGFDNTEAFF
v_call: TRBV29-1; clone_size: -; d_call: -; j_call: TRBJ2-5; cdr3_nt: TGCAGCATTATGGCGACACAATTTCAAGAGACCCAGTACTTC; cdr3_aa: CSIMATQFQETQYF
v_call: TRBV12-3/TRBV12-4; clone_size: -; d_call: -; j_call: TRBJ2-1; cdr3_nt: TGTGCCCGCAGTGGTTTGGGGTTACGCGCTACTACTGAGCAGTTCTTC; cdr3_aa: CARSGLGLRATTEQFF
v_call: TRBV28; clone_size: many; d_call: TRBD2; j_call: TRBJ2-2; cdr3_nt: TGTGCCAGCAGCTTTACTAGCGGGAGGTTTCCCCTGAGCGGGGAGCTGTTTTTT; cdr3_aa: CASSFTSGRFPLSGELFF
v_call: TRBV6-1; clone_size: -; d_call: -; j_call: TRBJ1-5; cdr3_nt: TGTGCCTGCAACCTGAACGGAGGACAGCCCCAGCATTTT; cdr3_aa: CACNLNGGQPQHF
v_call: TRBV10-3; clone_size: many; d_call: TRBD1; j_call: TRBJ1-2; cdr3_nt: TGTGCCATCAGTGAGTCGCAACAGGGGGTTTTTGGCTACACCTTC; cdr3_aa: CAISESQQGVFGYTF
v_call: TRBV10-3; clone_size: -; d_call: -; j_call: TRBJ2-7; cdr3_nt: TGTGACATCAGTGAAGGTGGTGACGGTCCGTACGAGCAGTACTTC; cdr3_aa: CDISEGGDGPYEQYF
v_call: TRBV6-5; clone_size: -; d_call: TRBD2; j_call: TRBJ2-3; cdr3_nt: TGTGCCAGCAGTTACTCGACTAGCGCAGCTACTAGCACAGATACGCGGTATTTT; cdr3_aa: CASSYSTSAATSTDTRYF
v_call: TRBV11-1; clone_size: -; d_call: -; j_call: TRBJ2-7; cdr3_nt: TGTGTCAGCAGCTCAGGGATTTCCTACGAGCACTACTTC; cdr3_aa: CVSSSGISYEHYF
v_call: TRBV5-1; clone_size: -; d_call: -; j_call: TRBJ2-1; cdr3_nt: TGCGCCAGCAGCATAGACTACAGGGAGCAGTTCTTC; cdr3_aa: CASSIDYREQFF
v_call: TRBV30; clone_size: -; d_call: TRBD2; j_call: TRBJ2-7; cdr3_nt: TGTGCCTGGAGGTTGGTAGCGGGAGACTACAAGCAGTACTTC; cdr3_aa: CAWRLVAGDYKQYF
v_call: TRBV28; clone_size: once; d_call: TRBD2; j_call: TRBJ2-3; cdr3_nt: TGTACCAGCAGCCCGGGACTAGGAGGGTGGAACACAGATACGCAGTATTTT; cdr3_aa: CTSSPGLGGWNTDTQYF
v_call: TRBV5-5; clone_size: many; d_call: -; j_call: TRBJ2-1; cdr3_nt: TGTGCCAGCAGATTGATGAGGGATGAGCAGTTCTTC; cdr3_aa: CASRLMRDEQFF
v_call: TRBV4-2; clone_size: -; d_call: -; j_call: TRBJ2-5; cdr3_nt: TGTGCCAGCAGCCATGGCCGGGGGCAAGAGACCAAGTACTTC; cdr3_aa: CASSHGRGQETKYF
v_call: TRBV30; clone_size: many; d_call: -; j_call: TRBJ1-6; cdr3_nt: TGTGCCTGGAGTGACCTCCCTCGGGCGGAAAATTCACCCCTCCACTTT; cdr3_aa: CAWSDLPRAENSPLHF
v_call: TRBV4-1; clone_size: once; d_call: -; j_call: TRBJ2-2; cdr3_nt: TGTGCCAGGAGCCAACACCCCGTTTGGAACACCGGGGAGCTGTTTTTT; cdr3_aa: CARSQHPVWNTGELFF
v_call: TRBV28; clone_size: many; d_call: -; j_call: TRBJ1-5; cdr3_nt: TGTGCCAGCAGTCCCCGTTACCGGCCCCAGCATTTT; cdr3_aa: CASSPRYRPQHF
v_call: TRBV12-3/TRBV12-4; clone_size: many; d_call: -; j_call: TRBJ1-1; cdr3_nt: TGTGCCAGCACCCCACCCGGGAACACTGAAGCTTTCTTT; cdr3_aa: CASTPPGNTEAFF
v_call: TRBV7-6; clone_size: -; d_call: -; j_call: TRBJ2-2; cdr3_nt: TGTGCCAGCAGCGCACCATCCCGGGAAGTGGAGCTGTTTTTT; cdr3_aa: CASSAPSREVELFF
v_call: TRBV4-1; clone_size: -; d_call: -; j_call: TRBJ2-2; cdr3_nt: TGCGCCAGCAGCCAACACCCCGTTTGGGACACCGGGGAGCTATTTTTT; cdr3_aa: CASSQHPVWDTGELFF
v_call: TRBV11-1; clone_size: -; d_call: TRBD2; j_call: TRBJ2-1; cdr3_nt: TGTGCCAAAAGCTCCCACCTAGCGGGAGATTCCTACAATGAGCAGTTCTTC; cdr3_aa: CAKSSHLAGDSYNEQFF
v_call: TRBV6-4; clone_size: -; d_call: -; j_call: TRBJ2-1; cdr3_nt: TGTGCCAGCAGTTGGGCAGAGAACAATGAGCAATTCTTC; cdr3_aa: CASSWAENNEQFF
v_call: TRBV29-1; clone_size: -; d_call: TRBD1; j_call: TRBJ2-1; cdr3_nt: TGCAGCGTTCGGGGCTACAGGGGGGACAATGAGCAGTTCTTC; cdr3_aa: CSVRGYRGDNEQFF
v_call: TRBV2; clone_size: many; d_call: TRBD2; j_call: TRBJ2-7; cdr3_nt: TGTGCCAGCAGCGAGACTAGCGGGGACCCCTACGAGCAGTACTTC; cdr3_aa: CASSETSGDPYEQYF